This T cell receptor (beta chain) derives from a study of T cell repertoires in cytomegalovirus infection. Study overall: Well-studied HLA-B-restricted CMV epitopes were used in the study alongside recently identified HLA-C-restricted ones. It can be stated that public TCR beta signatures indicated CMV infection as well as a matching HLA type. Study-wide findings and caveats: Dominating the ex vivo response were HLA-C-restricted CMV-specific TCR beta clonotypes.

This CDR3 is 11 amino acids long. Between the trimmed V and J ends, which lost 4 bases and 4 bases, there was a span of 4 bases. Germline CDR1 is MNHEY and CDR2 is SVGEGT. Details on this clonotype: Its antigen is undetermined. A read error is possible here, since a much larger clone lies one base away.

TCRdb processed the reads anew with MiXCR; each CDR3 protein has one entry. The sample has 830,000 or so distinct CDR3 sequences, approximately 32% seen once. The rearrangement joins TRBV6-2 or TRBV6-3 to TRBJ1-2, with D unresolved. The source material was cultured CD8+ T cells from PBMCs, sampled from culture after CMV antigen stimulation. This receptor was taken from a human donor in good health (CMV status not recorded). Some clones in this sample may be carry-over from other donors' samples. CDR3 in DNA: TGTGCCAGCAGTTGGAGCTATGGCTACACCTTC. Translating it yields CASSWSYGYTF.